The 16 T cell receptor beta chains presented below share a single source sample, sequenced in a study of cytomegalovirus exposure and HLA in healthy donors. The PCR made use of 60 Vbeta and 13 Jbeta primers. The repertoire was sequenced with immunoSEQ multiplex PCR; TCRdb's copy has only in-frame clones and lacks some. The sample records tens of thousands of clones, almost 85% being singletons. The specimen was PBMCs. Receptors originate from a woman under 30 in good health and CMV-seropositive.

This clone was recorded a few times. V usage is TRBV7-9 and J usage is TRBJ1-4; 8 bases map to TRBD1. The CDR3 spans 14 residues. V lost 1 base to trimming and J lost 6 bases; unmatched junction nucleotides: 1. Germline CDR1 and CDR2: SEHNR and FQNEAQ (reference sequence). DNA of the CDR3: TGTGCCAGCAGCTTAGACAGGGGGGATGAAAAACTGTTTTTT. This gives the protein CASSLDRGDEKLFF.

The V and J genes are TRBV13 and TRBJ2-3; 7 bases are a match to TRBD1. This CDR3 has 14 residues. CDR1 and CDR2 (germline): PRHDT, FYEKMQ (reference sequence). V gave up 4 bases and J gave up 3 bases; unmatched junction bases: 4. Here the CDR3 DNA reads TGTGCCAGCAGCTCAGACAGGGTTACAGATACGCAGTATTTT. This codes for CASSSDRVTDTQYF.

The chain links TRBV4-1 to TRBJ2-7; tentatively, D is TRBD2 (7 bases). The ends were cut back, 4 bases at V and 0 bases at J, with 10 bases in the middle. The CDR3 is made up of 14 amino acids. Germline values: CDR1 MGHRA, CDR2 YSYEKL. DNA for the CDR3: TGCGCCAGCAGCCCCGGGGGGCCCTCCTACGAGCAGTACTTC. This gives the protein CASSPGGPSYEQYF.

The chain uses TRBV28 and TRBJ2-1, with D possibly TRBD1 on 6 matching bases. Trimming cost V 5 bases and J 3 bases, with 14 bases left between them. The CDR3 extends over 15 amino acids. Germline values: CDR1 MDHEN, CDR2 SYDVKM. CDR3 DNA: TGTGCCAGCAGTCCTCAGGGGACGAGCTACAATGAGCAGTTCTTC. It translates to CASSPQGTSYNEQFF.

The CDR3 region is CAISAGQGFYEQFF. In DNA form, the CDR3 reads TGTGCCATCAGTGCGGGACAGGGTTTCTATGAGCAGTTCTTC. The V call is TRBV10-3, the J call TRBJ2-1, with 9 bases identical to TRBD1. Germline loops: CDR1 ENHRY, CDR2 SYGVKD. Trimming cost V 4 bases and J 8 bases; bases outside gene matches: 6. The CDR3 runs 14 residues.

This clone was found once. The J gene is TRBJ1-1, the V gene TRBV11-2; tentatively, D is TRBD1 (5 bases). Trimming took 6 bases from V and 3 from J, leaving 11 bases between them. The CDR3 spans 13 residues. CDR1 SGHAT and CDR2 FQNNGV come from the germline V gene. CDR3 sequence (DNA): TGTGCCAGCAGACGAAAAGGGGACACTGAAGCTTTCTTT. Amino acid sequence: CASRRKGDTEAFF.

This clone has only a few counts. The V and J genes are TRBV4-1 and TRBJ1-1; the D is unclear. V was cut by 0 bases and J by 5 bases, with 22 bases left in between. Looked up from germline, CDR1 is MGHRA and CDR2 is YSYEKL. This CDR3 spans 18 amino acids. CDR3 bases: TGCGCCAGCAGCCAAGACCCGTGGCAGGCCAATCTTGGGACTGAAGCTTTCTTT. Protein sequence: CASSQDPWQANLGTEAFF.

The chain links TRBV18 to TRBJ1-1, with 9 bases that match TRBD1. CDR3 size: 14 residues. The ends lost 4 bases at V and 3 bases at J; junction bases unmatched: 3. The germline gives CDR1 KGHSH, CDR2 LQKENI. The CDR3 spells CASSLTGGYTEAFF. CDR3 nucleotides: TGTGCCAGCTCACTGACAGGGGGGTACACTGAAGCTTTCTTT.

This clone came up a few times. The gene calls are TRBV6-5 and TRBJ1-1; D is undetermined. From germline, CDR1 is MNHEY and CDR2 SVGAGI. CDR3 length: 13 residues. Trimming removed 6 bases from V and 2 bases from J, with 10 bases in between. Written as DNA, the CDR3 is TGTGCCAGCAGAAAACAAAAAAACACTGAAGCTTTCTTT. As protein: CASRKQKNTEAFF.

The CDR3 spells CASSLAGGSNYEQFF. The CDR3 region has the DNA TGTGCCAGCAGCTTGGCGGGCGGGAGTAATTATGAGCAGTTCTTC. The V gene is TRBV5-6, the J gene TRBJ2-1; 7 bases agree with TRBD2. Losses at the gene ends were 0 bases for V and 8 bases for J; bases not matched to a gene: 8. Germline V gene data show CDR1 as SGHDT and CDR2 as YYEEEE. This CDR3 comprises 15 residues. Full variable domain (missing parts from reference TRBV5-6 and TRBJ2-1): DAGVTQSPTHLIKTRGQQVTLRCSPKSGHDTVSWYQQALGQGPQFIFQYYEEEERQRGNFPDRFSGHQFPNYSSELNVNALLLGDSALYLCASSLAGGSNYEQFFGPGTRLTVL.

This clone was picked up a small number of times. The sample carries other DNA sequences with the same CDR3. The gene calls are TRBV19 and TRBJ1-6; D is unresolved. The V gene lost 6 bases and the J gene lost 0 bases, with 6 bases spanning the gap. The CDR3 contains 14 residues. Germline CDR1 is LNHDA and CDR2 is SQIVND (reference sequence). In DNA, the CDR3 is TGTGCCAGTAGATTCAGCTCCTATAATTCACCCCTCCACTTT. It specifies CASRFSSYNSPLHF. Combining the CDR3 with reference TRBV19 and TRBJ1-6 gives the whole variable domain DGGITQSPKYLFRKEGQNVTLSCEQNLNHDAMYWYRQDPGQGLRLIYYSQIVNDFQKGDIAEGYSVSREKKESFPLTVTSAQKNPTAFYLCASRFSSYNSPLHFGNGTRLTVT.

The gene calls are TRBV2 and TRBJ2-3; TRBD2 matches at 10 bases. This CDR3 comprises 14 residues. V shed 6 bases and J 5 bases; nucleotides not matched to a gene: 5. Germline V gene lookup returns CDR1 SNHLY and CDR2 FYNNEI. CDR3 sequence (DNA): TGTGCCAGCAGCCAGCGGGGGGGCCAAGATACGCAGTATTTT. Translating it yields CASSQRGGQDTQYF.

This chain joins TRBV5-1 and TRBJ2-3; tentatively, D is TRBD1 (6 bases). There are 19 residues in the CDR3. CDR1 and CDR2 from the germline V gene are SGHRS and YFSETQ. Trimming pared 2 bases from V and 2 bases from J, leaving 24 bases between. CDR3: CASSFPRHPTGVNTDTQYF. The CDR3 DNA sequence: TGCGCCAGCAGCTTCCCTAGACACCCGACAGGTGTAAACACAGATACGCAGTATTTT.

V is TRBV4-1 and J is TRBJ2-7; D possibly corresponds to TRBD2 (5 bases). Per germline, CDR1 MGHRA and CDR2 YSYEKL. V lost 0 bases and J 0 bases, leaving 6 bases between the germline ends. The length of the CDR3 is 14 residues. This CDR3 is CASSQETSSYEQYF. CDR3 sequence (DNA): TGCGCCAGCAGCCAAGAAACTAGCTCCTACGAGCAGTACTTC.

The chain uses TRBV7-9 and TRBJ2-1; D uncertain. Deletions cut 1 base from V and 7 bases from J, with 14 bases between. CDR1 is SEHNR, CDR2 FQNEAQ, per germline (reference sequence). The CDR3 runs to 15 residues. The CDR3 DNA reads TGTGCCAGCAGCTTAGGTTCAAGCCGATTGAATGAGCAGTTCTTC. Protein product: CASSLGSSRLNEQFF.

This sequence joins TRBV5-4 and TRBJ2-7; a possible D gene is TRBD1 (6 bases). The germline CDR1 and CDR2 sequences are SGHNT and YYREEE (reference sequence). CDR3 length equals 14 residues. Trimming cost V 0 bases and J 3 bases, with 10 bases left between them. For the CDR3, the DNA is TGTGCCAGCAGCTTGGAGGGGGTAGTCTACGAGCAGTACTTC. It is translated as CASSLEGVVYEQYF.